This T cell receptor beta chain was obtained from a study of blood T cell repertoires in COVID-19. About the research overall: COVID-19 samples, acute and convalescent, were from the United States, Italy and Spain. T cells, B-cell-depleted T cells, or PBMCs supplied cDNA or gDNA.

This clone was observed a single time. Germline-derived CDR1 and CDR2 are SGHAT and FQNNGV. The CDR3 consists of 15 residues. The germline V and J ends were trimmed by 5 bases and 6 bases, with 20 bases remaining between them. Original data processing: Amplification of reference gene primers was used by the study to estimate nucleated cell counts. The repertoire was sequenced with immunoSEQ multiplex PCR; TCRdb's copy has only in-frame clones and lacks some. Clone size and the V and J calls come from that table; the DNA yielded D and trimming. Here the sample spans around 200,000 clones, around 86% being singletons.

The rearrangement links TRBV11-2 to TRBJ2-7, with a tentative D call TRBD2 (7 bases). The source of this sequence is a man aged 80 or over with acute or convalescent COVID-19. Sequencing was carried out using peripheral blood. CDR3 in amino acids: CASSLGGGAWSEQYF. The CDR3 nucleotides read TGTGCCAGCAGCCTAGGGGGGGGCGCTTGGAGCGAGCAGTACTTC.